The 2 T cell receptor beta chains reported below all come from one sample, sequenced in a study of T cell repertoires in cytomegalovirus infection. TCRdb re-called the reads with MiXCR, one entry per CDR3 protein. The sample lists roughly 500,000 distinct CDR3 sequences; more than 15% were seen once. The source material was CD8+ T cells from PBMCs. The receptors here all came from a human donor in good health (CMV status not recorded). Some clones in this sample may be carry-over from other donors' samples.

The chain has TRBV12-5 and TRBJ1-2, with D perhaps TRBD1 (6 bases). The CDR3 totals 14 residues. Germline CDR1 reads LGHNT; CDR2 reads FRNRAP. The DNA for the CDR3 is TGTTCTAAGGCGGAGAAGGGGGGCCTTTATGGCTACACCTTC. Protein: CSKAEKGGLYGYTF.

This clonotype occurred many times. This chain joins TRBV24-1 and TRBJ2-3, with unresolved D. V lost 7 bases and J 0 bases, leaving 19 bases between the germline ends. Germline V gene lookup returns CDR1 KGHDR and CDR2 SFDVKD. The CDR3 length is 17 residues. The CDR3 DNA follows: TGTGCCACCAGCAATTACGGGTTCGGCCTTAGCACAGATACGCAGTATTTT. Protein: CATSNYGFGLSTDTQYF.